These T cell receptor beta chains were read from a single sample in a study of cytomegalovirus exposure and HLA in healthy donors. Method: immunoSEQ multiplex PCR; TCRdb's copy keeps in-frame clones and lacks some. The sample has around 180,000 clones; about 84% are singletons. The specimen sequenced was PBMCs. These receptors all come from a man aged 18-30 years in good health and CMV-seronegative. Each CDR3 is given with its conserved first and last residue. Each record gives: J gene, D gene, clone size, CDR3 length, V gene, CDR3 protein, CDR3 DNA. D genes are given only for firm matches. Size values are once, few and many counts, or a class for expanded clones, and some rows have none.

TRBJ2-7 | TRBD1 | - | 15 | TRBV6-5 | CASRYRDRDSYEQYF | TGTGCCAGCAGATACCGGGACAGGGACTCCTACGAGCAGTACTTC
TRBJ2-3 | TRBD1 | - | 18 | TRBV9 | CASSVAGRQGAPTDTQYF | TGTGCCAGCAGCGTAGCGGGCCGACAGGGGGCGCCCACAGATACGCAGTATTTT
TRBJ2-5 | - | - | 14 | TRBV7-9 | CASTPGEAQETQYF | TGTGCCAGCACCCCCGGGGAAGCCCAAGAGACCCAGTACTTC
TRBJ1-1 | - | - | 14 | TRBV2 | CASSAGTYNTEAFF | TGTGCCAGCAGTGCCGGGACTTATAACACTGAAGCTTTCTTT
TRBJ1-1 | - | - | 14 | TRBV7-2 | CASSSQGKGTEAFF | TGTGCCAGCAGCTCCCAGGGAAAGGGCACTGAAGCTTTCTTT
TRBJ1-1 | - | few | 11 | TRBV19 | CASIGQSEAFF | TGTGCCAGTATCGGACAGAGTGAAGCTTTCTTT
TRBJ2-7 | TRBD1 | - | 13 | TRBV30 | CAWSVPGGYVQYF | TGTGCCTGGAGTGTCCCAGGGGGCTACGTGCAGTACTTC
TRBJ2-1 | - | once | 13 | TRBV5-4 | CASAGSSYNEQFF | TGTGCCAGCGCGGGAAGCTCCTACAATGAGCAGTTCTTC
TRBJ1-1 | TRBD1 | - | 14 | TRBV5-1 | CASSGRQGGSEAFF | TGCGCCAGCAGCGGGAGACAAGGGGGCTCTGAAGCTTTCTTT
TRBJ2-3 | TRBD1 | - | 16 | TRBV5-5 | CASSEEGGASTDTQYF | TGTGCCAGCAGCGAAGAAGGGGGCGCCAGCACAGATACGCAGTATTTT
TRBJ1-4 | - | - | 13 | TRBV2 | CASSDGYNEKLFF | TGTGCCAGCAGCGACGGGTATAATGAAAAACTGTTTTTT
TRBJ2-1 | TRBD2 | - | 15 | TRBV6-4 | CASSELGLASNKQFF | TGTGCCAGCAGTGAGCTAGGACTAGCGAGCAATAAGCAGTTCTTC
TRBJ2-3 | TRBD1 | - | 15 | TRBV7-3 | CASSPGNRGTDTQYF | TGTGCCAGCAGCCCTGGGAACAGGGGAACAGATACGCAGTATTTT
TRBJ2-7 | TRBD2 | - | 15 | TRBV15 | CATSRVASGVGEQYF | TGTGCCACCAGCAGAGTAGCTAGCGGAGTGGGAGAGCAGTACTTC
TRBJ2-5 | - | - | 13 | TRBV19 | CASSPTGKETQYF | TGTGCCAGTAGTCCCACCGGGAAAGAGACCCAGTACTTC
TRBJ1-5 | TRBD1 | - | 16 | TRBV6-6 | CASRLRGQGSNQPQHF | TGTGCCAGCAGATTAAGGGGACAGGGTAGCAATCAGCCCCAGCATTTT
TRBJ1-1 | - | - | 13 | TRBV5-1 | CASSWSDSTEAFF | TGCGCCAGCAGCTGGAGTGACAGCACTGAAGCTTTCTTT
TRBJ2-1 | - | - | 14 | TRBV11-3 | CASSRPGAYDEQFF | TGTGCCAGCAGCCGGCCAGGGGCGTACGATGAGCAGTTCTTC
TRBJ1-5 | TRBD1 | - | 17 | TRBV30 | CAWSGQGKGFSNQPQHF | TGTGCCTGGAGTGGACAGGGAAAGGGTTTTAGCAATCAGCCCCAGCATTTT
TRBJ1-1 | TRBD1 | - | 16 | TRBV5-1 | CASSSWGQGFDTEAFF | TGCGCCAGCAGCTCGTGGGGACAGGGGTTTGACACTGAAGCTTTCTTT
TRBJ2-7 | - | - | 14 | TRBV18 | CASSQVESYYEQYF | TGTGCCAGCTCACAAGTGGAATCCTACTACGAGCAGTACTTC
TRBJ1-1 | - | - | 17 | TRBV27 | CASSLSPGQLLNTEAFF | TGTGCCAGCAGTTTGTCTCCCGGACAATTGTTAAACACTGAAGCTTTCTTT
TRBJ1-4 | - | - | 15 | TRBV9 | CASSVTGLSNEKLFF | TGTGCCAGCAGCGTCACAGGGTTATCTAATGAAAAACTGTTTTTT
TRBJ1-2 | - | - | 13 | TRBV5-1 | CASRTGGEYGYTF | TGCGCCAGCAGGACGGGTGGAGAGTATGGCTACACCTTC
TRBJ1-5 | TRBD1 | - | 14 | TRBV18 | CASSPGTAHQPQHF | TGTGCCAGCTCACCAGGGACAGCACATCAGCCCCAGCATTTT
TRBJ2-7 | - | - | 13 | TRBV27 | CASSPWRAGEQYF | TGTGCCAGCAGTCCATGGAGGGCGGGAGAGCAGTACTTC
TRBJ1-1 | - | - | 15 | TRBV7-9 | CASSPPGGGRDEAFF | TGTGCCAGCAGCCCGCCCGGCGGGGGGCGGGATGAAGCTTTCTTT
TRBJ2-1 | TRBD1 | - | 15 | TRBV4-3 | CASSQDWTGDNEQFF | TGCGCCAGCAGCCAAGACTGGACAGGAGACAATGAGCAGTTCTTC
TRBJ1-5 | - | - | 15 | TRBV9 | CASSLGGGDNQPQHF | TGTGCCAGCAGCCTCGGAGGCGGGGACAATCAGCCCCAGCATTTT
TRBJ1-1 | - | - | 13 | TRBV2 | CASSGTVNTEAFF | TGTGCCAGCAGTGGTACGGTGAACACTGAAGCTTTCTTT
TRBJ2-1 | - | - | 13 | TRBV7-9 | CASSRAENNEQFF | TGTGCCAGCAGCCGAGCTGAGAACAATGAGCAGTTCTTC
TRBJ2-7 | - | - | 18 | TRBV21-1 | CASSKRKCGGQGGYEQYF | TGTGCCAGCAGCAAACGTAAATGTGGGGGACAGGGGGGCTACGAGCAGTACTTC
TRBJ1-2 | - | - | 15 | TRBV5-1 | CASSLDSGPNYGYTF | TGCGCCAGCAGCTTGGATTCAGGCCCGAACTATGGCTACACCTTC